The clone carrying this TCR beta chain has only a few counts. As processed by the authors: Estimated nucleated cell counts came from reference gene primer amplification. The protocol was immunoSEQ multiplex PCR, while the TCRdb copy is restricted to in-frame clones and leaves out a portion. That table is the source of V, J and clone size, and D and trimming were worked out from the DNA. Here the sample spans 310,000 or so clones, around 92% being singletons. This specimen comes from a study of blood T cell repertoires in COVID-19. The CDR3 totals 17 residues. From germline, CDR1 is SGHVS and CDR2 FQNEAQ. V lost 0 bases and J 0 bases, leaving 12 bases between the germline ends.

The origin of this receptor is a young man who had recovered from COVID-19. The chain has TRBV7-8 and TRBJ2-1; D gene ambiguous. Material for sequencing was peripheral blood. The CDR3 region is CASSLALGHYSYNEQFF. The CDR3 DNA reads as TGTGCCAGCAGCTTAGCCCTCGGCCACTACTCCTACAATGAGCAGTTCTTC.